This T cell receptor beta chain came from a study of T-cell reconstitution after alpha-beta-depleted transplantation in children. V lost 5 bases to trimming and J lost 2 bases; unmatched junction nucleotides: 12. Per the germline V gene, CDR1 is SGHTA and CDR2 is FQGNSA. The CDR3 covers 17 residues. The library targeted TCRbeta and was prepared with unique molecular identifiers. MiXCR, run by TCRdb on the PCR reads, gives a single entry per CDR3 protein. The table has some 300,000 distinct CDR3 sequences, 10% seen once. This sequence was found in a human donor who donated a stem cell graft to a child with acute lymphoblastic leukemia. The material sequenced was PBMCs from the stem cell graft donor, taken from the stem cell graft. The chain is built from TRBV7-2 and TRBJ2-3, with TRBD2 matching over 8 bases. In DNA form, the CDR3 reads TGTGCCAGCAGCCAAAACCCTAGCGGGCTGATCACAGATACGCAGTATTTT. Its translation is CASSQNPSGLITDTQYF.